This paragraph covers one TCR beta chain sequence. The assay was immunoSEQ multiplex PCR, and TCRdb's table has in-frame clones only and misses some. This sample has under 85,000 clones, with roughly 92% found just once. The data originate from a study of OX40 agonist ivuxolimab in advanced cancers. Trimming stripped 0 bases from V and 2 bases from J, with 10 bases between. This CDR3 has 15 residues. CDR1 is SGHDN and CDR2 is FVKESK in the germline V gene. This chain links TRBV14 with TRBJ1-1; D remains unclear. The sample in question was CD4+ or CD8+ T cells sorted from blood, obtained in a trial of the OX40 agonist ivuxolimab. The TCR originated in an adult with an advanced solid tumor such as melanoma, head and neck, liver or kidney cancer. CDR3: CASSQDFRGNTEAFF. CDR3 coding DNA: TGTGCCAGCAGCCAAGATTTTCGAGGAAACACTGAAGCTTTCTTT.